This T cell receptor (beta chain) appears in the sequencing data of a study of beta chain features in type 1 diabetes. Turning to the study itself: What patients shared with healthy donors was a similar profile of age, gender and cell yields.

Study observations and caveats: cDNA sequencing could over-represent cells with high TCR expression.

Germline loops: CDR1 SQVTM, CDR2 ANQGSEA. The CDR3 extends over 14 amino acids. The V gene end was trimmed by 4 bases and the J gene end by 2 bases; junction bases not matched to a gene: 3. Details on this clone: Its matching antigen is unknown.

Expressed TCRB transcripts were sequenced because the entire RNA isolate underwent reverse transcription. Produced via immunoSEQ multiplex PCR; TCRdb's table is partial and in-frame only. This repertoire shows some 330,000 clones, 9.5% to 11% found once; its top ten account for about 0.015%. Sequenced: naive CD4+ T cells from blood. The clonotype originates from a woman in her 30s in good health. This chain uses TRBV29-1 with TRBJ2-7, with 12 bases identical to TRBD2. This chain's CDR3 is CSVAASGRAYEQYF. CDR3 nucleotides: TGCAGCGTTGCGGCTAGCGGGAGGGCCTACGAGCAGTACTTC.